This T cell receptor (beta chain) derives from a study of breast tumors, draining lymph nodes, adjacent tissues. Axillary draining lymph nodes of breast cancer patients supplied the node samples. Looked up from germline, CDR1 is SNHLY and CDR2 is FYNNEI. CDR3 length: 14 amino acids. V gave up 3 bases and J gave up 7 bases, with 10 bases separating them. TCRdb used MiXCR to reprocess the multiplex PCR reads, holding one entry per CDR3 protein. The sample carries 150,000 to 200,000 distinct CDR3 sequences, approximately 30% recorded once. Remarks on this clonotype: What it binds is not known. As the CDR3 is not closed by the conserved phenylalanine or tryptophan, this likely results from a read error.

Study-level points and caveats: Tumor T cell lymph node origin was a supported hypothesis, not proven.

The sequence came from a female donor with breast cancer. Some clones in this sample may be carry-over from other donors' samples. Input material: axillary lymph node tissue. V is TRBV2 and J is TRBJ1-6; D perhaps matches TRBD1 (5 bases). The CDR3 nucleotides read TGTGCCAGCAGTGAGGGGCAGATCAATTCACCCCTCCACATT. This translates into CASSEGQINSPLHI.